The 21 T cell receptor beta chains in this list originate from one sample, sequenced in a study of blood T cell repertoires in COVID-19 (dated by TCRdb to 2019 to 2021). Library preparation employed the immunoSEQ multiplex PCR assay. The table was pulled from immuneACCESS by TCRdb, which kept in-frame rearrangements only. Such tables lose some clones; where checked, under half of the loss comes from unresolved V genes, and the rest has no known cause. Across this sample there are 120,000 or so clones, with around 83% seen only once. Of the sample, about 12% falls within the top ten clones. Sequenced input: peripheral blood. These receptors all come from a man between 60 and 75 years old with acute or convalescent COVID-19.

The genes are TRBV6-2 or TRBV6-3 and TRBJ1-2, with 9 bases matching TRBD1. V was pared by 5 bases and J by 4 bases, with 5 bases of the junction left unmatched. Germline CDR1 and CDR2: MNHEY and SVGEGT. This CDR3 has 14 amino acids. The CDR3 reads CASSTGGFVYGYTF. The CDR3 DNA reads TGTGCCAGCAGTACAGGGGGCTTCGTCTATGGCTACACCTTC.

The chain carries TRBV9 and TRBJ2-1; 7 bases are shared with TRBD1. This CDR3 has 14 amino acids. Germline CDR1 is SGDLS and CDR2 is YYNGEE. V lost 3 bases, J lost 2 bases, and 2 bases stayed unmatched. The CDR3 sequence is CASSGGQTYNEQFF. The CDR3 coding sequence is TGTGCCAGCAGCGGGGGACAGACCTACAATGAGCAGTTCTTC.

This rearrangement joins TRBV11-2 to TRBJ1-3; D is unclear. In germline, CDR1 is SGHAT, CDR2 FQNNGV. The V gene lost 1 base and the J gene lost 2 bases, with 12 bases spanning the gap. The CDR3 extends over 16 amino acids. The CDR3 spells CASSLGWRLAGNTIYF. As DNA, the CDR3 is TGTGCCAGCAGCTTAGGGTGGAGGTTGGCTGGAAACACCATATATTTT. Variable domain in full (rest from reference TRBV11-2 and TRBJ1-3): EAGVAQSPRYKIIEKRQSVAFWCNPISGHATLYWYQQILGQGPKLLIQFQNNGVVDDSQLPKDRFSAERLKGVDSTLKIQPAKLEDSAVYLCASSLGWRLAGNTIYFGEGSWLTVV.

This chain links TRBV7-8 with TRBJ2-1, with 8 bases that match TRBD1. V lost 5 bases to trimming and J lost 8 bases; unmatched junction nucleotides: 14. CDR1 is SGHVS and CDR2 is FQNEAQ in the germline V gene. This CDR3 is 16 amino acids long. The CDR3 sequence: CASSPDRGGGSYEQFF. The CDR3, as DNA: TGTGCCAGCAGCCCAGACAGGGGAGGCGGCTCCTATGAGCAGTTCTTC.

The rearrangement joins TRBV10-2 to TRBJ1-6; no firm D call. The CDR3 is 12 amino acids. V was shortened by 9 bases and J by 6 bases, with 9 bases between the two germline ends. The germline V gene has CDR1 WSHSY and CDR2 SAAADI. DNA for the CDR3: TGCGCCAGTCCGTCTAGTAATTCACCCCTCCACTTT. Protein sequence: CASPSSNSPLHF.

The chain links TRBV24-1 to TRBJ2-1; D not certain. The length of the CDR3 is 15 residues. CDR1 and CDR2 from the germline V gene are KGHDR and SFDVKD. V was shortened by 4 bases and J by 7 bases, with 16 bases between the two germline ends. CDR3 region: CATSDAASMMNEQFF. Here the CDR3 DNA reads TGTGCCACCAGTGACGCCGCTTCTATGATGAATGAGCAGTTCTTC.

The DNA for the CDR3 is TGTGCCAGCAGTGGTCTCAGGGCCTCAGGGGCCAACGTCCTGACTTTC. It translates to CASSGLRASGANVLTF. The chain has TRBV2 and TRBJ2-6; possible D gene TRBD1, 5 bases. The germline V and J ends were trimmed by 4 bases and 4 bases, with 14 bases remaining between them. The CDR3 is made up of 16 amino acids. Per germline, CDR1 SNHLY and CDR2 FYNNEI.

The rearrangement joins TRBV18 to TRBJ2-1, with 10 bases aligning to TRBD1. CDR1 is KGHSH and CDR2 is LQKENI in the germline V gene. CDR3 length: 16 residues. V was pared by 4 bases and J by 8 bases, with 11 bases of the junction left unmatched. The CDR3 DNA is TGTGCCAGCTCACGGTTCCGGGACAGGGGAGGGGATGAGCAGTTCTTC. It yields the protein CASSRFRDRGGDEQFF.

CDR3 protein: CATSAIRGRADTGELFF. CDR3 nucleotide sequence: TGTGCCACCAGTGCGATACGCGGGAGGGCCGACACCGGGGAGCTGTTTTTT. The chain uses TRBV24-1 and TRBJ2-2; 9 bases are a match to TRBD2. V was pared by 5 bases and J by 3 bases, with 9 bases of the junction left unmatched. Germline V gene data show CDR1 as KGHDR and CDR2 as SFDVKD. This CDR3 comprises 17 residues.

The rearrangement uses TRBV28 and TRBJ1-2, with 12 bases matching TRBD1. This CDR3 is 14 amino acids long. Trimming took 5 bases from V and 6 from J; bases not matched to a gene: 4. Germline values: CDR1 MDHEN, CDR2 SYDVKM. The CDR3 region is CASSLRDRGHGYTF. CDR3 coding DNA: TGTGCCAGCAGTCTAAGGGACAGGGGGCATGGCTACACCTTC.

This chain connects TRBV5-1 to TRBJ2-7, with D possibly TRBD2 on 6 matching bases. There are 11 residues in the CDR3. Trimming cost V 0 bases and J 13 bases, with 11 bases left between them. The germline V gene encodes CDR1 SGHRS and CDR2 YFSETQ. The CDR3 coding sequence is TGCGCCAGCAGCTTGGCGGGGACTCCATACTTC. This gives the protein CASSLAGTPYF.

This chain connects TRBV19 to TRBJ2-1; D uncertain. The CDR3 is 15 amino acids. Trimming stripped 1 base from V and 0 bases from J, with 7 bases between. Germline-derived CDR1 and CDR2 are LNHDA and SQIVND (reference sequence). This CDR3 is CASSIAVSSYNEQFF. CDR3 sequence (DNA): TGTGCCAGTAGTATAGCCGTCAGCTCCTACAATGAGCAGTTCTTC.

The V gene is TRBV18, the J gene TRBJ2-6, with a possible D match to TRBD1 (6 bases). Germline CDR1 and CDR2: KGHSH and LQKENI. The germline V and J ends were trimmed by 1 base and 0 bases, with 10 bases remaining between them. The CDR3 runs to 17 residues. As DNA, the CDR3 is TGTGCCAGCTCACCACGGGGGCAGCACTCTGGGGCCAACGTCCTGACTTTC. This gives the protein CASSPRGQHSGANVLTF.

This clone turned up a few times. The same CDR3 also results from other DNA sequences found in this sample. V and J are TRBV14 and TRBJ2-5; no reliable D call. The CDR3 has 13 residues. Germline CDR1 and CDR2: SGHDN and FVKESK. V was clipped by 0 bases and J by 7 bases, with 9 bases between them. The CDR3 loop is CASSQDISGTQYF. The CDR3, as DNA: TGTGCCAGCAGCCAAGATATTTCGGGGACCCAGTACTTC.

The J gene is TRBJ1-3, the V gene TRBV2, with 9 bases aligning to TRBD1. The CDR3 has 18 residues. In germline, CDR1 is SNHLY, CDR2 FYNNEI. After removal of 5 bases from V and 0 bases from J, the junction contained 11 bases not matched to a gene. This CDR3 is CASSTTRTGASSGNTIYF. DNA for the CDR3: TGTGCCAGCAGTACTACCCGGACAGGGGCAAGCTCTGGAAACACCATATATTTT.

In its sample, this clone was seen once. CDR3 loop: CASKREGSTDTQYF. The DNA for the CDR3 is TGTGCCAGCAAGCGGGAGGGGTCCACAGATACGCAGTATTTT. The chain combines TRBV27 with TRBJ2-3; 10 nucleotides match TRBD2. This CDR3 is 14 amino acids long. V lost 7 bases, J lost 2 bases, and 3 bases stayed unmatched. Germline V gene data show CDR1 as MNHEY and CDR2 as SMNVEV (reference sequence).

V is TRBV5-1 and J is TRBJ2-1; a weak D match, TRBD2 (5 bases). This CDR3 spans 14 amino acids. V was cut by 2 bases and J by 7 bases, with 13 bases left in between. Germline V lookup: CDR1 SGHRS, CDR2 YFSETQ. CDR3 in DNA: TGCGCCAGCAGCTTTAGCGCGTCACGGAATGAGCAGTTCTTC. Translation: CASSFSASRNEQFF.

The chain employs TRBV29-1 and TRBJ2-5; 11 bases fit TRBD2. J gave up 7 bases and V 7 bases, and 23 bases lay outside the gene matches. The CDR3 covers 18 residues. Germline CDR1 reads SQVTM; CDR2 reads ANQGSEA. The DNA for the CDR3 is TGCAGCGCCGATTCAGGGGGGAGTCTAGCGGGAGGAGAGGCGACCCAGTACTTC. Translation: CSADSGGSLAGGEATQYF.

This rearrangement joins TRBV10-3 to TRBJ2-7, with 12 bases that match TRBD2. V lost 4 bases and J lost 1; bases outside the gene matches: 2. The CDR3 consists of 15 residues. Germline-derived CDR1 and CDR2 are ENHRY and SYGVKD. The CDR3 DNA is TGTGCCATCAGTGTGGGGACTAGCGGGTCCTACGAGCAGTACTTC. Translating it yields CAISVGTSGSYEQYF.

This chain joins TRBV4-1 and TRBJ2-1, with a possible D match to TRBD1 (6 bases). The CDR3 length is 16 residues. The V end was cut by 0 bases, the J end by 4 bases, with 13 bases between. Germline assignment: CDR1 MGHRA and CDR2 YSYEKL. This CDR3 reads CASSQDSGVLYNEQFF. CDR3 DNA sequence: TGCGCCAGCAGCCAAGATTCAGGGGTGCTGTACAATGAGCAGTTCTTC.

The rearrangement joins TRBV6-1 to TRBJ1-6; D ambiguous. The V gene lost 6 bases and the J gene lost 5 bases, with 17 bases spanning the gap. The CDR3 contains 16 residues. Germline CDR1 is MNHNS and CDR2 is SASEGT. The CDR3 DNA follows: TGTGCCAGCAGAGAAAACGGACTGCGAAATAATTCACCCCTCCACTTT. It specifies CASRENGLRNNSPLHF.